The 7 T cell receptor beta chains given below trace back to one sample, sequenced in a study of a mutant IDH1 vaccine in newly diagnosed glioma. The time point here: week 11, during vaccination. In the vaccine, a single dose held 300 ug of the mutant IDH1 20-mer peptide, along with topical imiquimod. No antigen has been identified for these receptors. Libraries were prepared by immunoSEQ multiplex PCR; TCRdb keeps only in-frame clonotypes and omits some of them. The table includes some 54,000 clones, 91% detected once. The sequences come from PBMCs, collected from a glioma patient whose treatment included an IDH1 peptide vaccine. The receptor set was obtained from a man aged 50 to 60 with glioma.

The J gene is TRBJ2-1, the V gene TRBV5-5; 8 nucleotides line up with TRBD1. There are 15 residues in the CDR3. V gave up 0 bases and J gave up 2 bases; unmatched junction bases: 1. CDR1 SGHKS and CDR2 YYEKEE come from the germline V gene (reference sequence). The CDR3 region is CASSLDRGTYNEQFF. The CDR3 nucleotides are TGTGCCAGCAGCTTGGACAGGGGGACCTACAATGAGCAGTTCTTC.

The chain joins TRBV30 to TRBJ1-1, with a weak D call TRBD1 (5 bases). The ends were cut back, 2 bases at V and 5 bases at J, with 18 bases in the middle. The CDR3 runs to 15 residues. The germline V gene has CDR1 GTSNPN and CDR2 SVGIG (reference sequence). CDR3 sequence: CAWSNSGGVRTEAFF. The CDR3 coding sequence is TGTGCCTGGAGTAATTCCGGGGGAGTAAGGACTGAAGCTTTCTTT.

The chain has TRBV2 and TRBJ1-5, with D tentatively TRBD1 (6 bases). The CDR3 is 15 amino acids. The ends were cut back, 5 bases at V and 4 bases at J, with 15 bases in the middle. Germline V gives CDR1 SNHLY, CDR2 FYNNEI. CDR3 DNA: TGTGCCAGCAGTTGGGTGTCAACAGGGAATCAGCCCCAGCATTTT. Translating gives CASSWVSTGNQPQHF.

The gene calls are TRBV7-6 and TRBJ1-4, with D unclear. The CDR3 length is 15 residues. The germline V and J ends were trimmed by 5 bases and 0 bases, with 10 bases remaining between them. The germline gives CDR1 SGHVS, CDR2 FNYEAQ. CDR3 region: CASSLRQATNEKLFF. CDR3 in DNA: TGTGCCAGCAGCCTCCGACAAGCAACTAATGAAAAACTGTTTTTT.

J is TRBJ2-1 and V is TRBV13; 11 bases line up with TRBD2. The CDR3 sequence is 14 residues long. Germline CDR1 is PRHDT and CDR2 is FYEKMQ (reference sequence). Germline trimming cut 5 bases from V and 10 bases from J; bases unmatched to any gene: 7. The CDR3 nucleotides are TGTGCCAGCAGCGTTAGCGGGAGGGCCGGGGAGCAGTTCTTC. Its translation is CASSVSGRAGEQFF.

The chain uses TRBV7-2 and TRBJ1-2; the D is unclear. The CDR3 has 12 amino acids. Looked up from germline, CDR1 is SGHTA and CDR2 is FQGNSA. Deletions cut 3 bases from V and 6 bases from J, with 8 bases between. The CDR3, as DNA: TGTGCCAGCAGCTTTTCTGATAATGGCTACACCTTC. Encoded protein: CASSFSDNGYTF. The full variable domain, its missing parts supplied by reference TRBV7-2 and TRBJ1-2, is GAGVSQSPSNKVTEKGKDVELRCDPISGHTALYWYRQSLGQGLEFLIYFQGNSAPDKSGLPSDRFSAERTGGSVSTLTIQRTQQEDSAVYLCASSFSDNGYTFGSGTRLTVV.

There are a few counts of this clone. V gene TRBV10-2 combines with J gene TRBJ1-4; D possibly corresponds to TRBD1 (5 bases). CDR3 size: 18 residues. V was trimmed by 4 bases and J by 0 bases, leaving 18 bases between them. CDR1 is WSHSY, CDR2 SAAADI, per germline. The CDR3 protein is CASSGTRGSRATNEKLFF. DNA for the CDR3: TGCGCCAGCAGTGGCACACGGGGGAGTAGGGCAACTAATGAAAAACTGTTTTTT.